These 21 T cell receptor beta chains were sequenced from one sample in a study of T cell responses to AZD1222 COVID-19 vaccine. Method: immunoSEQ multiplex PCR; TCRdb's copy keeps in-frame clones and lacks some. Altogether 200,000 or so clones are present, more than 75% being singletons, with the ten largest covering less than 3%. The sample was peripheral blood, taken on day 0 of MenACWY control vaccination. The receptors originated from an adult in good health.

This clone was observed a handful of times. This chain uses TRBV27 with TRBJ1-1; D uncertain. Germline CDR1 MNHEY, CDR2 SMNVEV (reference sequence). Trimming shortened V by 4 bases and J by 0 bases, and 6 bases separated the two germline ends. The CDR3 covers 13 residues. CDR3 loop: CASSWNLNTEAFF. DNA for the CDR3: TGTGCCAGCAGTTGGAACCTGAACACTGAAGCTTTCTTT.

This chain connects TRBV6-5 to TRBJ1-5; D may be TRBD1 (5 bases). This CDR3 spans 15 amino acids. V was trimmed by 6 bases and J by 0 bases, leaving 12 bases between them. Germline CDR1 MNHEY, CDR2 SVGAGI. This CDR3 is CASRREGSSNQPQHF. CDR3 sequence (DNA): TGTGCCAGCAGAAGGGAGGGGAGTAGCAATCAGCCCCAGCATTTT.

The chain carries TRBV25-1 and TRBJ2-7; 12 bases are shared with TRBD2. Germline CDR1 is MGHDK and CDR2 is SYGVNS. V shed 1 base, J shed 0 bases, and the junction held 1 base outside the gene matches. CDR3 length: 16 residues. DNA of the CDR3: TGTGCCAGCAGTGAATCGACTAGCGGGAGCTCCTACGAGCAGTACTTC. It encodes CASSESTSGSSYEQYF.

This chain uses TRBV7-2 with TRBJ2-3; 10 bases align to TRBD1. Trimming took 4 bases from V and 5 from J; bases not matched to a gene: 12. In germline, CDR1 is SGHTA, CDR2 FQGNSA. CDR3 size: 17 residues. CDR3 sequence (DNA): TGTGCCAGCAGCTCCATACGACAGGGGGCTGGGAGAGATACGCAGTATTTT. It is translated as CASSSIRQGAGRDTQYF.

CDR3 nucleotide sequence: TGTGCCAGCAGTGAATCGCCAGGTTTTAACTATGGCTACACCTTC. It codes for CASSESPGFNYGYTF. This sequence joins TRBV2 and TRBJ1-2; D remains ambiguous. The CDR3 contains 15 residues. The germline V gene encodes CDR1 SNHLY and CDR2 FYNNEI. Trimming took off 2 bases at V and 1 base at J, with 11 bases between the two ends.

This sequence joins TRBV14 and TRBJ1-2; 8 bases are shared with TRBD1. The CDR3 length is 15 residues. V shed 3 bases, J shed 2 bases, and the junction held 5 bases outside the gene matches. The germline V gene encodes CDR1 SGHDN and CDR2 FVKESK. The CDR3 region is CASSQRTGPNYGYTF. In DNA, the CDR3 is TGTGCCAGCAGCCAGCGGACAGGGCCCAACTATGGCTACACCTTC.

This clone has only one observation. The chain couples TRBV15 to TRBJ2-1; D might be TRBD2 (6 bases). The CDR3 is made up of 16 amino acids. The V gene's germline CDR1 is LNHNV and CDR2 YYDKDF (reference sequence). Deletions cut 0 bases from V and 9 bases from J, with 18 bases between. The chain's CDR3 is CATSREIADPSGEQFF. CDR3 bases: TGTGCCACCAGCAGAGAGATAGCGGATCCCTCGGGTGAGCAGTTCTTC.

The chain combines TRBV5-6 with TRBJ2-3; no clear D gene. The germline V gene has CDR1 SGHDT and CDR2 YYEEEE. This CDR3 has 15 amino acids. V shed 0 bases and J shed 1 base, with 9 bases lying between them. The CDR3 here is CASSLVGTGTDTQYF. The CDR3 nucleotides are TGTGCCAGCAGCTTGGTGGGAACTGGCACAGATACGCAGTATTTT.

The CDR3 DNA is TGTGCCAGCAGAACTCCCGGGACAGGAGTTGATGGCTACACCTTC. The encoded protein is CASRTPGTGVDGYTF. The chain is built from TRBV28 and TRBJ1-2; 8 nucleotides line up with TRBD1. From germline, CDR1 is MDHEN and CDR2 SYDVKM. Germline trimming cut 6 bases from V and 6 bases from J; bases unmatched to any gene: 12. The length of the CDR3 is 15 residues.

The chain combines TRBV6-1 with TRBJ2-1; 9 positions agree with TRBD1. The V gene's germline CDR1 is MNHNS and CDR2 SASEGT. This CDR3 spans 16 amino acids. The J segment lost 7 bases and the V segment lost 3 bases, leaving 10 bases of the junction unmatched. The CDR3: CASSEILGQGRNEQFF. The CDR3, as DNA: TGTGCCAGCAGTGAGATTTTGGGACAGGGTAGGAATGAGCAGTTCTTC.

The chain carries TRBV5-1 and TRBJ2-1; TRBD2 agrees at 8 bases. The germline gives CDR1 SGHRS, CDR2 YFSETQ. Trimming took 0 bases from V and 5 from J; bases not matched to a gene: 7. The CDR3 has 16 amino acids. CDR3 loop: CASSLGGGGINNEQFF. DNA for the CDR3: TGCGCCAGCAGCTTGGGCGGCGGGGGGATTAACAATGAGCAGTTCTTC. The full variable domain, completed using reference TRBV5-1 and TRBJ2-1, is KAGVTQTPRYLIKTRGQQVTLSCSPISGHRSVSWYQQTPGQGLQFLFEYFSETQRNKGNFPGRFSGRQFSNSRSEMNVSTLELGDSALYLCASSLGGGGINNEQFFGPGTRLTVL.

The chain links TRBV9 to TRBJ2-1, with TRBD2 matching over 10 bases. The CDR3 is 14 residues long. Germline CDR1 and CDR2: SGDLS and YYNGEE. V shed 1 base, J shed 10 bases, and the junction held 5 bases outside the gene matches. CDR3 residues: CASSVSGGAEEQFF. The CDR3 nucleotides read TGTGCCAGCAGCGTAAGCGGGGGGGCCGAGGAGCAGTTCTTC.

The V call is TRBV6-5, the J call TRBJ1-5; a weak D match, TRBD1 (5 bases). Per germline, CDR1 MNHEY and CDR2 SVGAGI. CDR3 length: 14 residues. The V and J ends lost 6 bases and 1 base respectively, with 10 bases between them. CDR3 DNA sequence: TGTGCCAGCAGCCCGACAGAAAGCAATCAGCCCCAGCATTTT. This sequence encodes CASSPTESNQPQHF.

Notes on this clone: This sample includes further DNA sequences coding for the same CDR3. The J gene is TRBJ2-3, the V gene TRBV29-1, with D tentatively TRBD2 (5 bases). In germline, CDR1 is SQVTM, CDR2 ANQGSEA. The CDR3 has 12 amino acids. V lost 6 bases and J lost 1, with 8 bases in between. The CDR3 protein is CSVGGGTDTQYF. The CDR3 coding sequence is TGCAGCGTAGGAGGAGGCACAGATACGCAGTATTTT.

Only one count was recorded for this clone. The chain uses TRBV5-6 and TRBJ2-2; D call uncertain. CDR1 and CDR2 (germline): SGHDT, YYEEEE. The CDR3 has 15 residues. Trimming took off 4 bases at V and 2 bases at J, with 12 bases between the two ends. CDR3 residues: CASSPGPGNTGELFF. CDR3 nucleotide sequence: TGTGCCAGCAGCCCGGGCCCAGGTAACACCGGGGAGCTGTTTTTT.

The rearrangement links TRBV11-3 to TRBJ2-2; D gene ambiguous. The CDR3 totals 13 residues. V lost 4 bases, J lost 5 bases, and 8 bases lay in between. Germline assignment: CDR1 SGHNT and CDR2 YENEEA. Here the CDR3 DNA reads TGTGCCAGCAGCTCCGCCGGGACCGGGGAGCTGTTTTTT. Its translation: CASSSAGTGELFF.

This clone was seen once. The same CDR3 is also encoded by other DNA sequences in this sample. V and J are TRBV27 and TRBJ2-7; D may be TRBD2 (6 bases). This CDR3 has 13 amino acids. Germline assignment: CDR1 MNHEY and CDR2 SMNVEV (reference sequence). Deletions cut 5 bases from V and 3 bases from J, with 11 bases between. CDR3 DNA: TGTGCCAGCAGTCTGGGACTTCACTACGAGCAGTACTTC. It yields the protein CASSLGLHYEQYF.

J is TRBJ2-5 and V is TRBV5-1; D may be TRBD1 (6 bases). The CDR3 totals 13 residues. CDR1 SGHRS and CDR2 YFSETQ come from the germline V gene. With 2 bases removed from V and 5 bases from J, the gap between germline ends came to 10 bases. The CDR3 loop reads CASSFEGDETQYF. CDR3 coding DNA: TGCGCCAGCAGCTTCGAGGGGGACGAGACCCAGTACTTC.

CDR3 amino acids: CASSHLASDPRAKNIQYF. The CDR3 DNA reads as TGTGCCAGCAGCCACTTAGCGTCCGACCCGAGAGCCAAAAACATTCAGTACTTC. The gene calls are TRBV7-9 and TRBJ2-4; tentatively, D is TRBD2 (5 bases). Germline V gives CDR1 SEHNR, CDR2 FQNEAQ (reference sequence). The CDR3 runs 18 residues. Trimming took off 5 bases at V and 0 bases at J, with 20 bases between the two ends.

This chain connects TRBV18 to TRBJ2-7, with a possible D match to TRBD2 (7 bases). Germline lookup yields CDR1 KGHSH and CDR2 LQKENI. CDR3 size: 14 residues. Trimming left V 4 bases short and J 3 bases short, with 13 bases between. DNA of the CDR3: TGTGCCAGCTCACTCCAGGGGAGGGACTACGAGCAGTACTTC. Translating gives CASSLQGRDYEQYF. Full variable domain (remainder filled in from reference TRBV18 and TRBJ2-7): NAGVMQNPRHLVRRRGQEARLRCSPMKGHSHVYWYRQLPEEGLKFMVYLQKENIIDESGMPKERFSAEFPKEGPSILRIQQVVRGDSAAYFCASSLQGRDYEQYFGPGTRLTVT.

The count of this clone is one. The CDR3 loop is CASSINRGPRQETQYF. CDR3 in DNA: TGTGCCAGTAGTATCAACAGGGGGCCCCGGCAAGAGACCCAGTACTTC. The chain joins TRBV19 to TRBJ2-5; 9 nucleotides align to TRBD1. Germline assignment: CDR1 LNHDA and CDR2 SQIVND (reference sequence). The CDR3 is 16 amino acids. V lost 3 bases, J lost 2 bases, and 7 bases stayed unmatched.